The sequence of this TCR beta chain was determined in a study of blood T cell repertoires in COVID-19 (TCRdb year 2020). At the level of the whole study: Samples from collaborators originated in the United States, Italy and Spain and spanned both the acute and convalescent phases of COVID-19. The prospective study material was composed of cDNA or gDNA derived from T cells, B-cell-depleted T cells, or PBMCs. Deeply sampled blood TCRbeta repertoires from subjects exposed to, actively infected with, or recovered from COVID-19 were included in the dataset. The repertoires were released in a freely available public database intended as a resource for research on the immune response to SARS-CoV-2. The samples were drawn from two sources: the first 160 participants of the ongoing ImmuneRACE study, and 950 to 1,500 subjects contributed by 6 global collaborators. Nearly every sample came with metadata listing a de-identified subject ID, COVID-19 status, age in years and sex. Where available, HLA class I and class II types were taken from metadata supplied by the sample provider and were not determined by assay-based typing. Summary of the overall study and its limitations: The amount of clinical and demographic metadata varied by source and participant and was provided uncurated.

Concerning this clone: Its antigen target is currently unknown. No base qualities exist here, and no much larger clone lies one base off it.

TCRbeta CDR3 regions were amplified from genomic DNA by means of the immunoSEQ Assay, a bias-controlled multiplex PCR. The paper's processing steps were these. Nucleated cell counts per sample were estimated from amplification of reference gene primers within the assay. To quantify the absolute abundance of each unique TCRbeta CDR3 rearrangement, sequence reads were collapsed and filtered. For each sample, productive Simpson clonality was calculated by taking the square root of Simpson's diversity index across productive rearrangements. TCRdb took this table from immuneACCESS and kept in-frame rearrangements with V and J called. Such tables lack part of the clones; where checked against another copy, unresolved V genes explain under half of the gap, and the rest is unexplained. V and J calls and clone size are as listed in that table; D and trimming were resolved from the DNA. Here the sample has 110,000 to 150,000 clones; approximately 78% occur a single time. The top ten clonotypes cover approximately 4.1% of the sample.

Collaborating institutions collected whole blood in K2EDTA tubes following their own protocols. For TCRbeta analysis, collaborators shipped samples in one of three forms: frozen whole blood, isolated PBMCs, or DNA extracted from either of those sample types. The germline V gene encodes CDR1 KGHDR and CDR2 SFDVKD. From cysteine to phenylalanine, the CDR3 is 15 amino acids long. The kept DNA is CDR3 alone, 45 bases in frame from the first base. A distance of 10 bases separates the germline ends of V and J, which lose 2 bases and 2 bases respectively. Material for sequencing was peripheral blood. The receptor was derived from a woman older than 75 with acute or convalescent COVID-19. The V and J segments used are TRBV24-1 and TRBJ2-3, with TRBD1 perhaps the D gene, on 6 matching bases. The CDR3 protein is CATSDSGQVTDTQYF. Here is the DNA: TGTGCCACCAGTGATTCGGGACAAGTCACAGATACGCAGTATTTT.